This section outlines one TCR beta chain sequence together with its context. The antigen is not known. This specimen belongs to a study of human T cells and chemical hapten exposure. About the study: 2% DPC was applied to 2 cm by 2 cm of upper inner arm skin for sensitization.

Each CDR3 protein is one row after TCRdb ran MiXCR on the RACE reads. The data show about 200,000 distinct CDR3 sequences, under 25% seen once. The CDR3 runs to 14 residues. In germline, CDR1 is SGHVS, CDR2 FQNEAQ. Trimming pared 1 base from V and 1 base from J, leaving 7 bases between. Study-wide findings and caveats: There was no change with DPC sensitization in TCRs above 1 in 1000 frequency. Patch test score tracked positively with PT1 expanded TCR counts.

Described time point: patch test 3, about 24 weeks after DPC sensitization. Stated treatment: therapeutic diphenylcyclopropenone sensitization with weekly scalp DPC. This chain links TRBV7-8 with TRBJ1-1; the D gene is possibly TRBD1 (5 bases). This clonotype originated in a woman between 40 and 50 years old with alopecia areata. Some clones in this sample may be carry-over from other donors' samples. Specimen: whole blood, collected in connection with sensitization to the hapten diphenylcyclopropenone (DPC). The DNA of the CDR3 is TGTGCCAGCAGCTTAGTCGGGACGAACACTGAAGCTTTCTTT. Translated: CASSLVGTNTEAFF.